These 7 T cell receptor beta chains came from one sample sequenced in a study of T cell repertoires in cytomegalovirus infection. These receptors are not linked to any known antigen. TCRdb redid the calling of the reads with MiXCR, one entry per CDR3 protein. The sample carries about 5,700 distinct CDR3 sequences, 45% to 55% recorded once. Material for sequencing was PBMCs, sequenced either directly or after in vitro stimulation (not recorded which). The receptors derive from a human donor in good health (CMV status not recorded). Some clones in this sample may be carry-over from other donors' samples.

In this sample, this clonotype turned up once. Because it lacks the conserved phenylalanine or tryptophan at the end, this CDR3 is likely a read error. The limits of the CDR3 on the DNA are not certain, so only TCRdb's listed CDR3 is given. The chain combines TRBV6-5 with TRBJ1-5; TRBD1 is the table's D call and was not checked against the DNA. The length of the CDR3 is 14 amino acids, counting both ends. Germline-derived CDR1 and CDR2 are MNHEY and SVGAGI. CDR3 sequence: CASSMGQKSQPQLS.

The genes are TRBV7-8 and TRBJ2-7; D unclear. Trimming took 5 bases from V and 12 from J, leaving 23 bases between them. The CDR3 consists of 14 residues. Germline V gene sequence: CDR1 SGHVS, CDR2 FQNEAQ. CDR3 residues: CASSGETPDDNPYF. CDR3 sequence (DNA): TGTGCCAGCAGCGGGGAAACCCCTGACGACAATCCGTACTTC.

Only one count was recorded for this clonotype. The germline gene is not matched at one end of the junction; a read error may be the cause. CDR3 sequence: CSSSKARPGDTQYF. The CDR3 bases are TGTTCCAGCAGCAAAGCACGGCCGGGAGATACGCAGTATTTT. This chain uses TRBV4-2 with TRBJ2-3; no definite D call. The CDR3 loop spans 14 amino acids. The germline V gene has CDR1 LGHNA and CDR2 YNFKEQ.

This clonotype was counted only a few times. The CDR3 end shows no conserved phenylalanine or tryptophan, and so a read error is likely. The chain joins TRBV7-8 to TRBJ2-7; D possibly uses TRBD1 or TRBD2 (5 bases each). Germline lookup yields CDR1 SGHVS and CDR2 FQNEAQ. Trimming cost V 3 bases and J 10 bases, with 19 bases left between them. The CDR3 has 14 residues. This chain's CDR3 is CASSLDTPGDYQYC. For the CDR3, the DNA is TGTGCCAGCAGCTTGGACACCCCTGGCGACTATCAGTACTGC.

This clonotype was found many times. V gene TRBV19 combines with J gene TRBJ1-1; weak D call: TRBD1 (6 bases). Germline values: CDR1 LNHDA, CDR2 SQIVND (reference sequence). V was clipped by 6 bases and J by 1 base, with 15 bases between them. This CDR3 contains 15 residues. The CDR3 region is CASRFRGGQNTEAFF. In DNA form, the CDR3 reads TGTGCCAGTAGGTTCAGGGGTGGACAGAACACTGAAGCTTTCTTT.

This rearrangement joins TRBV6-8 to TRBJ2-3; D is undetermined. The CDR3 contains 14 residues. CDR1 and CDR2 from the germline V gene are MNHGY and SAAAGT. The V end lost 6 bases, the J end lost 2 bases, and 12 bases lay between the germline ends. The CDR3 DNA sequence: TGTGCCAGCAGCTACGGGTACTTCACAGATACGCAGTATTTT. As protein: CASSYGYFTDTQYF.

This clonotype was seen repeatedly, ten times or more. The chain uses TRBV7-8 and TRBJ2-7; a possible D gene is TRBD1 (5 bases). Germline assignment: CDR1 SGHVS and CDR2 FQNEAQ. The CDR3 covers 14 residues. The CDR3 coding sequence is TGTTCCATCAGCTTGGACACCCCTGGCGACGAGCAGTACTTC. It codes for CSISLDTPGDEQYF.